One sample yielded the 25 T cell receptor beta chains listed below, sequenced in a study of Graves' ophthalmopathy and Graves' hyperthyroidism. Researchers took RNA transcripts and amplified TCR beta CDR3 regions from them. The authors performed first-round RT-PCR with HTBI primers and then a second-round multiplex PCR. MiXCR, applied by TCRdb to the multiplex PCR reads, yields one record per CDR3 protein. The data show approximately 460,000 distinct CDR3 sequences, around an eighth seen once. The specimen was blood. The receptors were sampled from a woman in her twenties or thirties with Graves' ophthalmopathy.

There are many counts of this clonotype. CDR3 residues: CASSAIGGEAFF. CDR3 sequence (DNA): TGTGCCAGCAGCGCTATAGGGGGTGAGGCTTTCTTT. The chain is built from TRBV11-3 and TRBJ1-1, with D possibly matching TRBD1 (6 bases). There are 12 residues in the CDR3. Trimming removed 5 bases at V and 11 bases at J, with 15 bases between. Germline CDR1 reads SGHNT; CDR2 reads YENEEA.

The sample holds many counts of this clonotype. CDR3 in DNA: TGTGCCAGCAGTGAGGAGGGAGGGCCGGCGGAGACCCAGTACTTC. Its translation: CASSEEGGPAETQYF. The V call is TRBV2, the J call TRBJ2-5, with TRBD2 identical over 7 bases. The CDR3 covers 15 residues. The germline CDR1 and CDR2 sequences are SNHLY and FYNNEI. The junction had 9 bases not matched to a gene; V was cut back by 3 bases and J by 5 bases.

For the CDR3, the DNA is TGTGCCAGCATTCTGGACAGGGGGCGGAAAGCTTTCTTT. Its protein product is CASILDRGRKAFF. V and J are TRBV2 and TRBJ1-1, with 11 nucleotides matching TRBD1. The V and J ends lost 7 bases and 9 bases, in that order; junction bases with no gene match: 7. The CDR3 has 13 amino acids. CDR1 is SNHLY and CDR2 is FYNNEI in the germline V gene.

This clonotype was observed many times. CDR3 region: CASSIQGFNQPQHF. As DNA, the CDR3 is TGTGCCAGCAGCATACAGGGTTTCAATCAGCCCCAGCATTTT. V usage is TRBV27 and J usage is TRBJ1-5; D is perhaps TRBD1 (6 bases). This CDR3 is 14 amino acids long. Looked up from germline, CDR1 is MNHEY and CDR2 is SMNVEV (reference sequence). V lost 6 bases and J 3 bases, leaving 12 bases between the germline ends.

This clonotype was counted at least ten times. Given the absence of the conserved phenylalanine or tryptophan at the CDR3 end, a read error is likely. The J gene is TRBJ2-2, the V gene TRBV2; D is perhaps TRBD2 (5 bases). V was shortened by 6 bases and J by 3 bases, with 14 bases between the two germline ends. This CDR3 is 15 amino acids long. The germline gives CDR1 SNHLY, CDR2 FYNNEI. The CDR3 sequence is CASRASGGDTGELFS. Here the CDR3 DNA reads TGTGCCAGCAGGGCCAGTGGAGGCGACACCGGGGAGCTGTTTTCT.

For this clonotype: A single base separates this from a much larger clone, so it may be a read error. The chain is built from TRBV5-5 and TRBJ1-1; D is ambiguous. Germline lookup yields CDR1 SGHKS and CDR2 YYEKEE (reference sequence). There are 13 residues in the CDR3. The CDR3 loop reads CVSSLAIGAEAFF. The CDR3 DNA sequence: TGTGTCAGCAGCTTGGCCATTGGAGCAGAAGCTTTCTTT.

This clonotype was recorded many times. The V gene is TRBV7-2, the J gene TRBJ2-5, with D possibly being TRBD2 (6 bases). The V end lost 8 bases, the J end lost 5 bases, and 9 bases lay between the germline ends. The CDR3 extends over 11 amino acids. Per germline, CDR1 SGHTA and CDR2 FQGNSA. CDR3 sequence: CASDGGETQYF. In DNA, the CDR3 is TGTGCCAGCGATGGGGGGGAGACCCAGTACTTC.

This clonotype showed up many times. The chain couples TRBV6-2 or TRBV6-3 to TRBJ2-5, with TRBD2 matching 9 bases. The CDR3 length is 18 residues. Losses at the gene ends were 5 bases for V and 0 bases for J; bases not matched to a gene: 13. CDR1 is MNHEY, CDR2 SVGEGT, per germline. The DNA for the CDR3 is TGTGCCAGCAGTCGCCCACTGAGCGGGGGGACGTACCAAGAGACCCAGTACTTC. Its protein is CASSRPLSGGTYQETQYF.

This clonotype occurred many times. The chain couples TRBV2 to TRBJ1-2; D is uncertain. This CDR3 contains 12 residues. Germline V gene lookup returns CDR1 SNHLY and CDR2 FYNNEI. The ends were cut back, 6 bases at V and 10 bases at J, with 15 bases in the middle. As DNA, the CDR3 is TGTGCCAGCAGGGCCGCCGCGGACCTCTACACCTTC. This translates into CASRAAADLYTF. Full variable domain (missing parts from reference TRBV2 and TRBJ1-2): EPEVTQTPSHQVTQMGQEVILRCVPISNHLYFYWYRQILGQKVEFLVSFYNNEISEKSEIFDDQFSVERPDGSNFTLKIRSTKLEDSAMYFCASRAAADLYTFGSGTRLTVV.

Many counts were recorded for this clonotype. The gene calls are TRBV6-4 and TRBJ2-7, with unresolved D. Germline assignment: CDR1 MRHNA and CDR2 SNTAGT. V lost 6 bases and J lost 2, with 20 bases in between. This CDR3 has 16 residues. The CDR3 coding sequence is TGTGCCAGCAGCACTCCCCCGAACTACCACCCCTACGAGCAGTACTTC. The encoded protein is CASSTPPNYHPYEQYF.

This clonotype was counted between two and nine times. The chain uses TRBV12-3 or TRBV12-4 and TRBJ2-5; 11 bases line up with TRBD2. V trimming: 3 bases; J trimming: 4 bases; junction bases outside the gene matches: 10. The CDR3 is made up of 17 amino acids. CDR3 sequence (DNA): TGTGCCAGCAGTTTGGCGTCCCTAGCGGGGGGAGGAGAGACCCAGTACTTC. Protein sequence: CASSLASLAGGGETQYF.

Worth noting for this clonotype: It may be a read error: a sequence one base away is much more abundant. The V call is TRBV14, the J call TRBJ1-2, with TRBD1 as a possible D gene (5 bases). The V and J ends lost 0 bases and 4 bases respectively, with 15 bases between them. Germline CDR1 reads SGHDN; CDR2 reads FVKESK. The CDR3 runs to 16 residues. CDR3 sequence (DNA): TGTGCCAGCAGCCAAGAAGGGGAGGGGAATGTCTATGGCTACACCTTC. This codes for CASSQEGEGNVYGYTF. The full variable domain, its missing parts supplied by reference TRBV14 and TRBJ1-2, is EAGVTQFPSHSVIEKGQTVTLRCDPISGHDNLYWYRRVMGKEIKFLLHFVKESKQDESGMPNNRFLAERTGGTYSTLKVQPAELEDSGVYFCASSQEGEGNVYGYTFGSGTRLTVV.

This clonotype was seen only once. Lacking the conserved final phenylalanine or tryptophan, this CDR3 likely reflects a read error. Because the CDR3's place on the DNA is in doubt, the DNA is left out and the CDR3 is given as listed by TCRdb. The CDR3 here is CASSFGTS. J is TRBJ2-5 and V is TRBV6-2 or TRBV6-3; the DNA was not used to check the table's D call, TRBD2. The CDR3 totals 8 residues, both ends included. CDR1 is MNHEY, CDR2 SVGEGT, per germline.

In this sample, this clonotype turned up many times. V usage is TRBV7-2 and J usage is TRBJ2-4, with D unresolved. The CDR3 contains 16 residues. Trimming stripped 0 bases from V and 2 bases from J, with 11 bases between. Per germline, CDR1 SGHTA and CDR2 FQGNSA. As DNA, the CDR3 is TGTGCCAGCAGCTTAGCTTATCTCAATTCCAAAAACATTCAGTACTTC. As protein: CASSLAYLNSKNIQYF.

The rearrangement links TRBV6-5 to TRBJ2-3, with 12 positions matching TRBD2. The V and J ends lost 4 bases and 11 bases, in that order; junction bases with no gene match: 7. The germline gives CDR1 MNHEY, CDR2 SVGAGI. The CDR3 is 14 residues long. The CDR3 region is CASSWLAGGWKQYF. The CDR3 nucleotides are TGTGCCAGCAGTTGGCTAGCGGGAGGGTGGAAGCAGTATTTT.

This clonotype was found many times. V gene TRBV7-6 combines with J gene TRBJ2-5; D is unresolved. Germline CDR1 is SGHVS and CDR2 is FNYEAQ. V lost 6 bases to trimming and J lost 0 bases, with 17 bases between them. This CDR3 spans 16 amino acids. CDR3 sequence reads: CASRPPGRANQETQYF. CDR3 coding DNA: TGTGCCAGCAGACCTCCGGGCCGCGCAAACCAAGAGACCCAGTACTTC.

The chain uses TRBV18 and TRBJ2-5; possible D gene TRBD1, 6 bases. Germline CDR1 reads KGHSH; CDR2 reads LQKENI. Trimming pared 2 bases from V and 4 bases from J, leaving 23 bases between. The CDR3 has 18 residues. The chain's CDR3 is CASSPGGLRAAGGETQYF. The CDR3 DNA sequence: TGTGCCAGCTCACCAGGGGGCTTGAGAGCGGCCGGAGGAGAGACCCAGTACTTC. Complete variable domain (other parts from reference TRBV18 and TRBJ2-5): NAGVMQNPRHLVRRRGQEARLRCSPMKGHSHVYWYRQLPEEGLKFMVYLQKENIIDESGMPKERFSAEFPKEGPSILRIQQVVRGDSAAYFCASSPGGLRAAGGETQYFGPGTRLLVL.

Ten or more counts support this clonotype. The chain joins TRBV6-2 or TRBV6-3 to TRBJ1-6, with a weak D call TRBD1 (6 bases). This CDR3 contains 12 residues. From germline, CDR1 is MNHEY and CDR2 SVGEGT. V lost 5 bases, J lost 13 bases, and 12 bases lay in between. CDR3 in DNA: TGTGCCAGCAGTCGGGGGGGCCGGCCCCTCCACTTT. Protein sequence: CASSRGGRPLHF.

Notes on this clonotype: One junction end disagrees with the germline gene, perhaps due to a read error. The chain carries TRBV12-3 or TRBV12-4 and TRBJ1-2; tentatively, D is TRBD1 (6 bases). This CDR3 region has 14 residues. CDR3 protein: CASSPGVSLYGYTF. The CDR3 bases are TGTGCCAGCAGTCCAGGGGTCAGTCTCTATGGTTACACCTTC.

Ten or more counts support this clonotype. The chain recombines TRBV6-5 with TRBJ2-7, with 7 nucleotides matching TRBD1. The V gene end was trimmed by 0 bases and the J gene end by 7 bases; junction bases not matched to a gene: 18. Per the germline V gene, CDR1 is MNHEY and CDR2 is SVGAGI. CDR3 size: 18 residues. Here the CDR3 DNA reads TGTGCCAGCAGTTACTCCCCCGTCAGGGCAAGGGGGCTTTGGGAGCAGTACTTC. Translating it yields CASSYSPVRARGLWEQYF.

Ten or more counts support this clonotype. The rearrangement joins TRBV5-1 to TRBJ1-1; D call uncertain. Germline CDR1 reads SGHRS; CDR2 reads YFSETQ. With 5 bases removed from V and 8 bases from J, the gap between germline ends came to 22 bases. CDR3 length: 15 residues. The CDR3 loop reads CASSYLPEIHDEAFF. CDR3 bases: TGCGCCAGCAGTTACCTTCCGGAGATCCATGACGAAGCTTTCTTT.

This clonotype was detected many times. The V gene is TRBV20-1, the J gene TRBJ2-5; D possibly matches TRBD1 or TRBD2 (5 bases each). Trimming took off 6 bases at V and 2 bases at J, with 13 bases between the two ends. The CDR3 runs 13 residues. The V gene's germline CDR1 is DFQATT and CDR2 SNEGSKA (reference sequence). CDR3 bases: TGCAGTGCCACCGGGACGGGTCAAGAGACCCAGTACTTC. Encoded protein: CSATGTGQETQYF.

This clonotype appeared a few times. This chain links TRBV3-1 with TRBJ2-7, with D possibly being TRBD2 (7 bases). Germline V gene sequence: CDR1 LGHDT, CDR2 YNNKEL (reference sequence). The V end was cut by 6 bases, the J end by 6 bases, with 15 bases between. This CDR3 region has 13 residues. CDR3 region: CASSPNGGPEQYF. The CDR3 coding sequence is TGTGCCAGCAGTCCCAACGGGGGGCCCGAGCAGTACTTC.

This sequence joins TRBV25-1 and TRBJ2-6, with D unresolved. The length of the CDR3 is 15 residues. V gave up 1 base and J gave up 1 base, with 5 bases separating them. Germline V gene sequence: CDR1 MGHDK, CDR2 SYGVNS. The DNA for the CDR3 is TGTGCCAGCAGTGAATGGGCTTCTGGGGCCAACGTCCTGACTTTC. Residues: CASSEWASGANVLTF.

In its sample, this clonotype was seen many times. The chain joins TRBV20-1 to TRBJ2-7, with D hard to call. This CDR3 region has 13 residues. CDR1 is DFQATT and CDR2 is SNEGSKA in the germline V gene (reference sequence). The V and J ends lost 1 base and 2 bases respectively, with 9 bases between them. The CDR3 protein is CSARGLSTYEQYF. Here the CDR3 DNA reads TGCAGTGCTAGAGGTCTTTCCACCTACGAGCAGTACTTC.